What follows are 25 T cell receptor beta chains derived from one specimen sequenced in a study of response to subunit inactivated influenza vaccine. TCRdb independently ran MiXCR on the RT-PCR reads; one entry per CDR3 protein. The data hold approximately 230,000 distinct CDR3 sequences, with less than 15% observed a single time. The material sequenced was non-naive T cells sorted from PBMCs, taken 14 to 15 days before vaccination. These TCRs come from a man aged 50 or older who received an inactivated influenza vaccine.

This CDR3 is CASSPRGQGRGNTIYF. As DNA, the CDR3 is TGTGCCAGCAGCCCACGGGGCCAGGGACGAGGAAACACCATATATTTT. The chain carries TRBV7-9 and TRBJ1-3; maybe TRBD1 (5 bases). This CDR3 has 16 amino acids. V was trimmed by 5 bases and J by 4 bases, leaving 18 bases between them. Per the germline V gene, CDR1 is SEHNR and CDR2 is FQNEAQ (reference sequence).

The chain recombines TRBV5-1 with TRBJ1-6, with D unresolved. From germline, CDR1 is SGHRS and CDR2 YFSETQ. The germline V and J ends were trimmed by 3 bases and 10 bases, with 8 bases remaining between them. The CDR3 length is 12 residues. This CDR3 reads CASSSPGSPLHF. For the CDR3, the DNA is TGCGCCAGCAGCTCCCCGGGATCACCCCTCCACTTT.

This clonotype was detected a few times. The V call is TRBV19, the J call TRBJ2-5, with D possibly being TRBD1 (6 bases). This CDR3 is 17 amino acids long. Trimming removed 2 bases from V and 4 bases from J, with 20 bases in between. In germline, CDR1 is LNHDA, CDR2 SQIVND (reference sequence). DNA of the CDR3: TGTGCCAGTAGTATATCCCGGACCAGGGGTGCTCGAGAGACCCAGTACTTC. Translated, it gives CASSISRTRGARETQYF.

This chain links TRBV5-1 with TRBJ1-1; maybe TRBD1 (5 bases). Between the trimmed V and J ends, which lost 4 bases and 1 base, there was a span of 11 bases. From germline, CDR1 is SGHRS and CDR2 YFSETQ. The CDR3 has 14 residues. CDR3 amino acids: CASSLSGTNTEAFF. Here the CDR3 DNA reads TGCGCCAGCAGCCTGTCAGGGACGAACACTGAAGCTTTCTTT.

In this sample, this clonotype turned up a few times. The rearrangement uses TRBV27 and TRBJ1-1; 8 nucleotides agree with TRBD1. The V and J ends lost 3 bases and 4 bases, in that order; junction bases with no gene match: 13. This CDR3 region has 17 residues. The germline V gene has CDR1 MNHEY and CDR2 SMNVEV (reference sequence). DNA of the CDR3: TGTGCCAGCAGTTTCTACCCCGCAGGGGGCGCATCCACTGAAGCTTTCTTT. This encodes CASSFYPAGGASTEAFF.

This clonotype was detected a few times. The chain combines TRBV5-6 with TRBJ1-1; the match to TRBD1 covers 8 bases. The length of the CDR3 is 14 residues. The V segment lost 2 bases and the J segment 5 bases; nucleotides outside the gene matches: 5. CDR1 is SGHDT and CDR2 is YYEEEE in the germline V gene. The CDR3 sequence is CASSFNRGKTEAFF. The CDR3 nucleotides read TGTGCCAGCAGCTTTAACAGGGGGAAGACTGAAGCTTTCTTT.

This rearrangement joins TRBV20-1 to TRBJ2-7; no definite D call. The CDR3 is 14 amino acids. V lost 6 bases and J lost 6, with 21 bases in between. CDR1 is DFQATT and CDR2 is SNEGSKA in the germline V gene (reference sequence). The CDR3 nucleotides are TGCAGTGCGGCCGGACGGATCTCTCTGGGCGAGCAGTACTTC. Amino acid sequence: CSAAGRISLGEQYF.

This clonotype appeared many times. The rearrangement uses TRBV20-1 and TRBJ2-1; the match to TRBD2 covers 12 bases. Germline V gene lookup returns CDR1 DFQATT and CDR2 SNEGSKA (reference sequence). J was trimmed by 9 bases and V by 0 bases; bases with no gene match: 18. The CDR3 has 19 residues. The DNA of the CDR3 is TGCAGTGCTAGAGACGGTTCCACTCGACTAGCGGGAGTGGCTAGTGAGCAGTTCTTC. The encoded protein is CSARDGSTRLAGVASEQFF.

V gene TRBV5-6 combines with J gene TRBJ2-5; D ambiguous. Germline CDR1 is SGHDT and CDR2 is YYEEEE. The CDR3 spans 13 residues. The V and J ends lost 5 bases and 5 bases respectively, with 13 bases between them. CDR3 sequence: CASSQPRRETQYF. CDR3 coding DNA: TGTGCCAGCAGTCAGCCTCGACGGGAGACCCAGTACTTC.

This clonotype has just a few counts. The chain has TRBV3-1 and TRBJ1-2; 7 nucleotides agree with TRBD1. J lost 1 base, V lost 3 bases, and 5 bases had no gene match. Germline lookup yields CDR1 LGHDT and CDR2 YNNKEL (reference sequence). The CDR3 spans 15 residues. CDR3 protein: CASSQLAGGNYGYTF. As DNA, the CDR3 is TGTGCCAGCAGCCAGTTGGCAGGGGGTAACTATGGCTACACCTTC.

J is TRBJ2-3 and V is TRBV7-6; D is unclear. Trimming pared 4 bases from V and 2 bases from J, leaving 7 bases between. In germline, CDR1 is SGHVS, CDR2 FNYEAQ. CDR3 length: 13 amino acids. DNA for the CDR3: TGTGCCAGCAGCTACCACTCCACAGATACGCAGTATTTT. As protein: CASSYHSTDTQYF.

This clonotype was recorded a few times. The chain combines TRBV10-3 with TRBJ2-1, with a tentative D call TRBD1 (6 bases). Per germline, CDR1 ENHRY and CDR2 SYGVKD. Trimming took 8 bases from V and 8 from J, leaving 19 bases between them. This CDR3 is 14 amino acids long. CDR3 DNA sequence: TGTGCCATCCGGAGCCCCAGGGGAGAGCATGAGCAGTTCTTC. Encoded protein: CAIRSPRGEHEQFF.

This clonotype was found a few times. The rearrangement links TRBV12-3 or TRBV12-4 to TRBJ2-5; D is unclear. The CDR3 has 12 residues. Trimming took off 7 bases at V and 5 bases at J, with 11 bases between the two ends. The CDR3 loop reads CASTLSGETQYF. In DNA, the CDR3 is TGTGCCAGCACTTTGTCAGGCGAGACCCAGTACTTC.

This clonotype was seen repeatedly, ten times or more. The chain employs TRBV28 and TRBJ1-5, with no clear D. CDR3 length: 13 residues. V lost 6 bases and J 4 bases, leaving 10 bases between the germline ends. Germline assignment: CDR1 MDHEN and CDR2 SYDVKM. The DNA of the CDR3 is TGTGCCAGCAGCCTAGCTCCAAATCAGCCCCAGCATTTT. It encodes CASSLAPNQPQHF.

The chain couples TRBV6-2 or TRBV6-3 to TRBJ2-2, with unresolved D. V lost 0 bases, J lost 8 bases, and 4 bases lay in between. The germline V gene encodes CDR1 MNHEY and CDR2 SVGEGT. The CDR3 runs to 12 residues. CDR3 protein: CASSYSMGELFF. Written as DNA, the CDR3 is TGTGCCAGCAGTTACTCTATGGGGGAGCTGTTTTTT.

The rearrangement joins TRBV3-1 to TRBJ1-2; D gene ambiguous. The germline gives CDR1 LGHDT, CDR2 YNNKEL (reference sequence). Trimming removed 0 bases from V and 7 bases from J, with 9 bases in between. The CDR3 spans 13 residues. The CDR3: CASSQDRGSGYTF. In DNA, the CDR3 is TGTGCCAGCAGCCAAGACAGAGGCTCTGGCTACACCTTC.

This clonotype has just a few counts. The gene calls are TRBV2 and TRBJ1-2; 7 positions match TRBD1. Germline V lookup: CDR1 SNHLY, CDR2 FYNNEI. The J segment lost 1 base and the V segment lost 6 bases, leaving 5 bases of the junction unmatched. CDR3 size: 14 residues. The CDR3 bases are TGTGCCAGCAGCGGACAGGCCCATAACTATGGCTACACCTTC. Translating gives CASSGQAHNYGYTF.

The chain uses TRBV7-9 and TRBJ2-3; a weak D match, TRBD2 (5 bases). V was trimmed by 6 bases and J by 11 bases, leaving 18 bases between them. The CDR3 extends over 13 amino acids. CDR1 and CDR2 from the germline V gene are SEHNR and FQNEAQ (reference sequence). In DNA form, the CDR3 reads TGTGCCAGCAGTCTGGACTCCCTAGAGGGGCAGTATTTT. Its translation is CASSLDSLEGQYF.

The CDR3 sequence: CASSPRTGIPHEQYF. The CDR3 region has the DNA TGCGCCAGCAGCCCCAGGACAGGGATCCCCCACGAGCAGTACTTC. V is TRBV4-3 and J is TRBJ2-7, with 8 bases lining up with TRBD1. The CDR3 has 15 residues. V shed 4 bases, J shed 5 bases, and the junction held 10 bases outside the gene matches. The germline V gene encodes CDR1 LGHNA and CDR2 YSLEER.

This clonotype was counted between two and nine times. The chain combines TRBV15 with TRBJ2-1, with unresolved D. Germline CDR1 is LNHNV and CDR2 is YYDKDF (reference sequence). This CDR3 contains 17 residues. V was pared by 3 bases and J by 0 bases, with 15 bases between. The CDR3 protein is CATSSLSTGSSYNEQFF. CDR3 nucleotide sequence: TGTGCCACCAGCAGCTTGAGTACCGGATCCTCCTACAATGAGCAGTTCTTC.

The rearrangement links TRBV20-1 to TRBJ2-1; TRBD2 matches at 12 bases. Germline V gives CDR1 DFQATT, CDR2 SNEGSKA (reference sequence). The CDR3 length is 16 residues. Trimming cost V 2 bases and J 0 bases; bases outside gene matches: 2. CDR3 sequence (DNA): TGCAGTGCTAGACTAGCGGGGGGGAGCTCCTACAATGAGCAGTTCTTC. This encodes CSARLAGGSSYNEQFF.

This chain connects TRBV28 to TRBJ2-1; D might be TRBD1 or TRBD2, each matching 5 bases. There are 15 residues in the CDR3. The germline gives CDR1 MDHEN, CDR2 SYDVKM. With 4 bases removed from V and 2 bases from J, the gap between germline ends came to 12 bases. CDR3 loop: CASSSGRVTYNEQFF. CDR3 sequence (DNA): TGTGCCAGCAGTTCAGGGAGAGTAACCTACAATGAGCAGTTCTTC.

This clonotype was counted many times. The gene calls are TRBV11-2 and TRBJ2-3; D is uncertain. The germline V gene encodes CDR1 SGHAT and CDR2 FQNNGV. V gave up 1 base and J gave up 6 bases, with 8 bases separating them. This CDR3 is 13 amino acids long. The CDR3 bases are TGTGCCAGCAGCTTAGGGGATTTCGATACGCAGTATTTT. Encoded protein: CASSLGDFDTQYF.

This clonotype was detected a few times. J is TRBJ1-1 and V is TRBV20-1; 8 bases align to TRBD1. Germline V gene data show CDR1 as DFQATT and CDR2 as SNEGSKA (reference sequence). The CDR3 is 13 residues long. V shed 8 bases and J 7 bases; nucleotides not matched to a gene: 12. The DNA of the CDR3 is TGCAGTACGAGACAGGGGCCTTTTTTTGAAGCTTTCTTT. This encodes CSTRQGPFFEAFF.

This clonotype showed up many times. The chain carries TRBV6-1 and TRBJ1-6; a possible D gene is TRBD1 (6 bases). From germline, CDR1 is MNHNS and CDR2 SASEGT. The length of the CDR3 is 15 residues. Trimming shortened V by 8 bases and J by 0 bases, and 11 bases separated the two germline ends. CDR3 in amino acids: CASLEGGSYNSPLHF. CDR3 DNA: TGTGCCAGCCTTGAAGGGGGCTCCTATAATTCACCCCTCCACTTT.